The clone carrying this T cell receptor (beta chain) was seen more than once but under ten times. What it binds is unknown. The data were obtained in a study of T cell repertoires in cytomegalovirus infection. Study background: In public TCR beta signatures, there were indications of both CMV infection and matching HLA type. Study results and caveats: Totalled public TCR beta family frequency picked out people who carried CMV plus the relevant HLA. Predominance within the ex vivo response was attributable to HLA-C-restricted CMV-specific TCR beta clonotypes.

TCRdb itself ran the reads through MiXCR, one entry per CDR3 protein. The data hold 560,000 or so distinct CDR3 sequences, with approximately 15% observed a single time. The CDR3 loop spans 17 amino acids. V gave up 0 bases and J gave up 0 bases; unmatched junction bases: 5. Germline V lookup: CDR1 SGDLS, CDR2 YYNGEE. The origin of this receptor is a human donor in good health (CMV status not recorded). Some clones in this sample may be carry-over from other donors' samples. The chain carries TRBV9 and TRBJ1-4; 7 bases agree with TRBD1. Sequenced material: CD8+ T cells from PBMCs. The CDR3: CASSVGGQPTTNEKLFF. As DNA, the CDR3 is TGTGCCAGCAGCGTAGGGGGACAGCCTACAACTAATGAAAAACTGTTTTTT. The complete variable domain, with remaining parts taken from reference TRBV9 and TRBJ1-4, reads DSGVTQTPKHLITATGQRVTLRCSPRSGDLSVYWYQQSLDQGLQFLIQYYNGEERAKGNILERFSAQQFPDLHSELNLSSLELGDSALYFCASSVGGQPTTNEKLFFGSGTQLSVL.